Listed below are T cell receptor beta chains from one sample, sequenced in a study of blood T cell repertoires in COVID-19. Method: immunoSEQ multiplex PCR; TCRdb's copy keeps in-frame clones and lacks some. In the table there are about 250,000 clones, more than 75% of which are singletons. Sequenced: PBMCs or T cells enriched from blood (not recorded which). The receptors were sampled from a woman in her 50s who had been exposed to COVID-19. Each CDR3 is given with its conserved first and last residue. A D gene is named only where the DNA matches it firmly. Size values are once, few and many counts, or a class for expanded clones, and some rows have none.

j_call v_call d_call clone_size cdr3_nt cdr3_aa
TRBJ1-5 TRBV19 TRBD1 - TGTGCCAGTAACGCTGACAGGGGGGCTAATCAGCCCCAGCATTTT CASNADRGANQPQHF
TRBJ1-5 TRBV27 - - TGTGCCAGCAGTTTATCAGCCGGGGAAAGCAATCAGCCCCAGCATTTT CASSLSAGESNQPQHF
TRBJ1-1 TRBV5-1 - - TGCGCCAGCAGCTTGGGACTGATTGGGTGGAACACTGAAGCTTTCTTT CASSLGLIGWNTEAFF
TRBJ2-7 TRBV29-1 TRBD1 - TGCAGCGTTGCCAGGGGGCGATACGAGCAGTACTTC CSVARGRYEQYF
TRBJ2-2 TRBV6-6 TRBD1 - TGTGCCAGCAGAGCCGGGACAGGGAGTACCGGGGAGCTGTTTTTT CASRAGTGSTGELFF
TRBJ1-2 TRBV11-1 TRBD1 - TGTGCCAGCAGCCGAAACGTACAGGGGGCTGATGGCTACACCTTC CASSRNVQGADGYTF
TRBJ1-1 TRBV19 TRBD1 - TGTGCCAGTAGTAGGACCGGGACAGGGTATTTGGGGACTGAAGCTTTCTTT CASSRTGTGYLGTEAFF
TRBJ1-4 TRBV6-2/TRBV6-3 - - TGTGCCAGCAGTTACTCGGGACTAACTAATGAAAAACTGTTTTTT CASSYSGLTNEKLFF
TRBJ2-2 TRBV19 TRBD2 - TGTGCCAGTAGTTTATCCGGGACTAGAACCGGGGAGCTGTTTTTT CASSLSGTRTGELFF
TRBJ2-7 TRBV29-1 TRBD2 - TGCAGCGCAAATCTTCTAGCGGGGGGTAATTACGAGCAGTACTTC CSANLLAGGNYEQYF
TRBJ2-7 TRBV10-3 - - TGTGCCATCAGTGAGTCTGGGGGGGCGAGCTCCTACGAGCAGTACTTC CAISESGGASSYEQYF
TRBJ1-1 TRBV28 - - TGTGCCAGCAGTTCCCCGGGGATGCTTATGAACACTGAAGCTTTCTTT CASSSPGMLMNTEAFF
TRBJ1-2 TRBV4-1 - - TGCGCCAGCAGCCCACAGGGTTCCTATGGCTACACCTTC CASSPQGSYGYTF
TRBJ2-7 TRBV7-2 - - TGTGCCAGCAGCTCCGGGGGACAGAGGTCCTACGAGCAGTACTTC CASSSGGQRSYEQYF
TRBJ1-1 TRBV24-1 - - TGTGCCACCAGTGATTTAAATGGAGGGGCTTTCTTT CATSDLNGGAFF
TRBJ1-4 TRBV10-3 TRBD1 once TGTGCCATCAGTGGACAGGGCGATGAAAAACTGTTTTTT CAISGQGDEKLFF
TRBJ2-5 TRBV15 - - TGTGCCACCAGCAGAGGGAGGGCTTCTGGGGAGACCCAGTACTTC CATSRGRASGETQYF
TRBJ1-1 TRBV4-2 - - TGTGCCAGCAGCCAAGGGCAGGGGAACACTGAAGCTTTCTTT CASSQGQGNTEAFF
TRBJ1-1 TRBV5-1 - few TGCGCCAGCAGCTTTAGATCCTCCCGAGGTGGTACTGAAGCTTTCTTT CASSFRSSRGGTEAFF
TRBJ1-1 TRBV29-1 TRBD1 - TGCAGCGTTGAGGGGGGGACAGGGGCCTATTGGGGTGAAGCTTTCTTT CSVEGGTGAYWGEAFF
TRBJ1-1 TRBV7-8 - - TGTGCCAGCAGCTTAAATCAGAACACTGAAGCTTTCTTT CASSLNQNTEAFF
TRBJ2-3 TRBV11-3 - - TGTGCCAGCAGCTTTTATCCGGGTAGCGCGCAGTATTTT CASSFYPGSAQYF
TRBJ1-5 TRBV2 - - TGTGCCAGCACTAGTGGGGGGTTTCATCAGCCCCAGCATTTT CASTSGGFHQPQHF
TRBJ1-3 TRBV3-1/TRBV3-2 - - TGTGCCAGCAGGCATGGGGTAGCGGGAAACACCATATATTTT CASRHGVAGNTIYF
TRBJ2-2 TRBV6-2/TRBV6-3 - - TGTGCCAGCAGTTATATTACTACACTTACCGGGGAGCTGTTTTTT CASSYITTLTGELFF
TRBJ1-1 TRBV28 TRBD1 once TGTGCCAGCAGTACGACAGGGGTTCGCACTGAAGCTTTCTTT CASSTTGVRTEAFF
TRBJ2-5 TRBV5-1 TRBD1 - TGCGCCAGCAGCCGCAGGACAGGGTCCCAAGAGACCCAGTACTTC CASSRRTGSQETQYF
TRBJ1-5 TRBV5-6 - - TGTGCCAGCACCCGGCGGGGGGACAATCAGCCCCAGCATTTT CASTRRGDNQPQHF
TRBJ1-1 TRBV11-2 - - TGTGCCAGCAGCTTAGCCCGTTCTGAAGCTTTCTTT CASSLARSEAFF
TRBJ1-1 TRBV11-2 - - TGTGCCAGCAGCTTACTTCCCTCTTTGAACACTGAAGCTTTCTTT CASSLLPSLNTEAFF
TRBJ2-2 TRBV6-5 TRBD1 - TGTGCCAGCACCTTGGGACAGAGCACCGGGGAGCTGTTTTTT CASTLGQSTGELFF
TRBJ1-1 TRBV12-5 - - TGTGCTAGTGGTTTGCCCCCAGTCACTGAAGCTTTCTTT CASGLPPVTEAFF
TRBJ1-2 TRBV12-5 - - TGTGCTAGTGGTTTAGGAGGGCACAATGGCTACACCTTC CASGLGGHNGYTF
TRBJ2-5 TRBV5-4 TRBD2 - TGTGCCAGCAGCCCACGGGGCGGGGGGGTTCGGGAGACCCAGTACTTC CASSPRGGGVRETQYF
TRBJ2-1 TRBV6-6 - - TGTGCCAGCAGTTACCCCGGGTCGGGGGACGATGAGCAGTTCTTC CASSYPGSGDDEQFF
TRBJ1-4 TRBV7-9 - - TGTGCCAGCAGCTTAAGGGCAGGAGGCGTTGAAAAACTGTTTTTT CASSLRAGGVEKLFF
TRBJ2-2 TRBV3-1/TRBV3-2 - - TGTGCCAGCAGCTTTCGGACCGGGGAGCTGTTTTTT CASSFRTGELFF
TRBJ1-4 TRBV3-1/TRBV3-2 - - TGTGCCAGCAGCGAGGACGGGGGAAAACTGTTTTTT CASSEDGGKLFF
TRBJ2-1 TRBV27 - - TGTGCCAGCAGTTTTTTTGGACAAAGTAATGAGCAGTTCTTC CASSFFGQSNEQFF
TRBJ2-3 TRBV5-1 TRBD2 once TGCGCCAGCAGCCCGAGCGGGGGGGTTTCAGATACGCAGTATTTT CASSPSGGVSDTQYF
TRBJ2-2 TRBV29-1 - - TGCAGTGGGGGGACTCCTGGTGGGGAGCTGTTTTTT CSGGTPGGELFF
TRBJ1-6 TRBV7-2 - - TGTGCCAGCAGCTCGCAGGGAGGGGGATATAATTCACCCCTCCACTTT CASSSQGGGYNSPLHF
TRBJ2-6 TRBV7-9 TRBD1 - TGTGCCAGCAGTCGTACAGGGGCTGGGGCCAACGTCCTGACTTTC CASSRTGAGANVLTF